This record looks at one T cell receptor (beta chain) sequence and its context. Its recognized antigen is unknown. There are no base qualities to consult, and no much larger clone falls within one base. These data originate in a study of blood T cell repertoires in COVID-19 (dated by TCRdb to about 2020). Context from the whole study: Samples covering the acute and convalescent phases of COVID-19 were provided by collaborators in the United States, Italy and Spain. The prospective study material was composed of cDNA or gDNA derived from T cells, B-cell-depleted T cells, or PBMCs. The dataset comprised deeply sampled blood TCRbeta repertoires from subjects exposed to, actively infected with, or recovered from COVID-19. The repertoires were released in a freely available public database intended as a resource for research on the immune response to SARS-CoV-2. The samples were drawn from the first 160 participants of the ongoing ImmuneRACE study and from over a thousand subjects provided by 6 global collaborators. A de-identified subject ID, COVID-19 status, age in years and sex were almost always included in the sample metadata. Where HLA class I and class II types were available, the types were taken from metadata supplied by the sample provider, not from assay-based typing. Results and caveats for the whole study, not just this receptor: The amount of clinical and demographic metadata varied by source and participant and was provided uncurated.

Whole blood was collected in K2EDTA tubes by collaborating institutions according to the institutions' own protocols. For TCRbeta analysis, collaborator samples were shipped as frozen whole blood, as isolated PBMCs, or as DNA extracted from either sample type. The immunoSEQ Assay, a bias-controlled multiplex PCR, was used to amplify TCRbeta CDR3 regions from genomic DNA. Processing in the source paper ran as follows. Within the assay, amplification of reference gene primers was used to estimate how many nucleated cells each sample contained. To quantify the absolute abundance of each unique TCRbeta CDR3 rearrangement, sequence reads were collapsed and filtered. For each sample, productive Simpson clonality was calculated as the square root of Simpson's diversity index over productive rearrangements. Not all clones reach the TCRdb copy of this immuneACCESS table, which keeps in-frame sequences only. Checked studies attribute under half of the gap to unresolved V genes and leave the rest unexplained. V, J and clone size are taken as reported in that table, and D and trimming were inferred from the DNA itself. In this sample the table shows fewer than 300,000 clones, about 86% of which occur a single time. The top ten hold about 5.7% of the sample.

A distance of 14 bases separates the germline ends of V and J, which lose 4 bases and 6 bases respectively. Counted from cysteine to phenylalanine, this CDR3 has 15 amino acids. Only the CDR3 region is kept as DNA, spanning 45 bases read in frame from base 1. CDR1 SGHDT and CDR2 YYEEEE are derived from the germline V gene. This clonotype was sampled from an elderly man with acute or convalescent COVID-19. This receptor chain uses TRBV5-6 and TRBJ1-6, with an unclear D gene assignment. Sequencing used peripheral blood. The CDR3 reads CASSLRLTPNSPLHF. The DNA reads as follows: TGTGCCAGCAGCCTCCGACTGACCCCTAATTCACCCCTCCACTTT.